This T cell receptor (beta chain) is from a study of blood T cell repertoires in COVID-19. Study summary: Researchers got acute and convalescent COVID-19 samples from the United States, Italy and Spain. In each case, the material was cDNA or gDNA derived from T cells, B-cell-depleted T cells, or PBMCs.

Authors' analysis steps: By means of reference gene primer amplification, nucleated cell counts were estimated. Profiled with immunoSEQ multiplex PCR; TCRdb holds only in-frame clones, not every one. V and J calls and clone size are as listed in that table; D and trimming were resolved from the DNA. The sample has approximately 120,000 clones, about four fifths seen once. This CDR3 is built from 14 residues. Germline V lookup: CDR1 SGHNT, CDR2 YYREEE (reference sequence). Trimming removed 2 bases from V and 3 bases from J, with 12 bases in between. This sequence joins TRBV5-4 and TRBJ2-7; tentatively, D is TRBD2 (6 bases). Sequencing was done on a sample of peripheral blood. The origin of this receptor is a human donor in a cohort sampled during active COVID-19. CDR3 in amino acids: CASSFGGSHYEQYF. CDR3 DNA: TGTGCCAGCAGCTTTGGGGGGAGTCACTACGAGCAGTACTTC.